This entry describes one T cell receptor (beta chain). Its antigen is still unknown. The data stem from a study of CD8 T cells in ankylosing spondylitis. Per the germline V gene, CDR1 is SGHDT and CDR2 is YYEEEE. V dropped 2 bases and J dropped 1 base, with 9 bases sitting between them. There are 14 residues in the CDR3. TCRdb itself ran the 5' RACE reads through MiXCR, one entry per CDR3 protein. The sample yields 150,000 to 250,000 distinct CDR3 sequences, roughly 12% seen once. General study findings and limits: Disease-linked clones reportedly concentrated significantly in matched ankylosing spondylitis synovial fluid. About eight highly homologous variants made up a TCR beta motif that seemed to typify ankylosing spondylitis blood. Past studies reported some motif variants in reactive arthritis synovial fluid and blood. The authors found the disease-linked clones to be CD8+ and relatively rare in peripheral blood.

The clonotype was recovered from a male donor with ankylosing spondylitis or in good health (not recorded which). The rearrangement links TRBV5-6 to TRBJ2-5, with D possibly matching TRBD1 (5 bases). The sequenced sample consisted of blood, either unsorted or a sorted T cell fraction (not recorded which). DNA for the CDR3: TGTGCCAGCAGCTTCCCGGACACCCAAGAGACCCAGTACTTC. Residues: CASSFPDTQETQYF. Full variable domain (outside the CDR3, taken from reference TRBV5-6 and TRBJ2-5): DAGVTQSPTHLIKTRGQQVTLRCSPKSGHDTVSWYQQALGQGPQFIFQYYEEEERQRGNFPDRFSGHQFPNYSSELNVNALLLGDSALYLCASSFPDTQETQYFGPGTRLLVL.